These 6 T cell receptor beta chains came from one sample sequenced in a study of CD8+CD57+ T cells in acquired aplastic anemia. The use of genomic DNA as template underpinned the TCR beta VDJ and CDR3 profiling. In TCRdb, the reads were re-called with MiXCR into one record per CDR3 protein. The sample shows 150,000 to 200,000 distinct CDR3 sequences, roughly 60% of them seen only once. Sequencing was done on patients that had shown CD8+CD57+ cell expansion by flow cytometry. The sequenced sample was sorted CD4+, CD8+, or CD8+CD57+ T cells (not recorded which) from PBMCs. The source of these receptors is a human donor with aplastic anemia.

The V gene is TRBV7-9, the J gene TRBJ2-5; 12 nucleotides line up with TRBD2. Per germline, CDR1 SEHNR and CDR2 FQNEAQ (reference sequence). CDR3 length: 15 amino acids. The trim removed 2 bases at V and 6 bases at J, leaving 4 bases unmatched. CDR3: CASSLLAGGLKTQYF. CDR3 DNA sequence: TGTGCCAGCAGCTTACTAGCGGGGGGGCTAAAGACCCAGTACTTC.

The J gene is TRBJ2-5, the V gene TRBV20-1; 8 bases are a match to TRBD1. The CDR3 is 13 residues long. J was trimmed by 4 bases and V by 3 bases; bases with no gene match: 4. From germline, CDR1 is DFQATT and CDR2 SNEGSKA (reference sequence). CDR3: CSARDRVGETQYF. In DNA form, the CDR3 reads TGCAGTGCTAGGGACAGGGTGGGAGAGACCCAGTACTTC.

The V and J genes are TRBV19 and TRBJ1-1; D is ambiguous. This CDR3 has 11 residues. With 6 bases removed from V and 6 bases from J, the gap between germline ends came to 8 bases. Germline V gene data show CDR1 as LNHDA and CDR2 as SQIVND (reference sequence). This CDR3 is CASRIRAEAFF. CDR3 nucleotides: TGTGCCAGTAGGATTCGGGCTGAAGCTTTCTTT.

This clonotype was seen at least ten times. The chain links TRBV7-2 to TRBJ2-7; D perhaps matches TRBD2 (6 bases). With 1 base removed from V and 0 bases from J, the gap between germline ends came to 10 bases. This CDR3 is 15 amino acids long. Germline V gene sequence: CDR1 SGHTA, CDR2 FQGNSA. CDR3 residues: CASSLGRGRSYEQYF. The CDR3 DNA is TGTGCCAGCAGCTTAGGGCGGGGCCGCTCCTACGAGCAGTACTTC.

The J gene is TRBJ2-1, the V gene TRBV7-3; D not certain. Germline assignment: CDR1 SGHTA and CDR2 FQGTGA. The CDR3 spans 13 residues. V lost 3 bases and J 6 bases, leaving 9 bases between the germline ends. Written as DNA, the CDR3 is TGTGCCAGCAGCTTGTTGGGGTCCAATGAGCAGTTCTTC. It yields the protein CASSLLGSNEQFF. The entire variable domain, with the rest obtained from reference TRBV7-3 and TRBJ2-1, is as follows: GAGVSQTPSNKVTEKGKYVELRCDPISGHTALYWYRQSLGQGPEFLIYFQGTGAADDSGLPNDRFFAVRPEGSVSTLKIQRTERGDSAVYLCASSLLGSNEQFFGPGTRLTVL.

This clonotype was seen many times. The chain links TRBV7-9 to TRBJ1-2, with D unresolved. This CDR3 region has 15 residues. V gave up 5 bases and J gave up 1 base, with 14 bases separating them. Per the germline V gene, CDR1 is SEHNR and CDR2 is FQNEAQ (reference sequence). The CDR3 coding sequence is TGTGCCAGCAGCCCGCAGGCGAACTATAACTATGGCTACACCTTC. Translated: CASSPQANYNYGYTF.